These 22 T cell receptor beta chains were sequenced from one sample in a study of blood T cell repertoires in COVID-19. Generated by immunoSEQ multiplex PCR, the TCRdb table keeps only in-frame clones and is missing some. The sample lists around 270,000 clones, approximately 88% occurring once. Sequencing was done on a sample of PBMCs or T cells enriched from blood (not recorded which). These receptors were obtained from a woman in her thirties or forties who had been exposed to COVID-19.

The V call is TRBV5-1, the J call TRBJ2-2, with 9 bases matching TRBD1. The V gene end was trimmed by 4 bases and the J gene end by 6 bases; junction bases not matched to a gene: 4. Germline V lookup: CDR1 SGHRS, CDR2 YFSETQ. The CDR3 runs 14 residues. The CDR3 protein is CASSPGQGPGELFF. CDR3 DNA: TGCGCCAGCAGCCCGGGACAGGGACCCGGGGAGCTGTTTTTT.

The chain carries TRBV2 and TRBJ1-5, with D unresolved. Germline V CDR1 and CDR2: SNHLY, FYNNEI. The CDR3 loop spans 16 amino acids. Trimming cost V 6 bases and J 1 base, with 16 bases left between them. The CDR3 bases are TGTGCCAGCAGAGGTATCCGGGAGGAGAGCAATCAGCCCCAGCATTTT. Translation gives CASRGIREESNQPQHF. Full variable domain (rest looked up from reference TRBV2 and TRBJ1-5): EPEVTQTPSHQVTQMGQEVILRCVPISNHLYFYWYRQILGQKVEFLVSFYNNEISEKSEIFDDQFSVERPDGSNFTLKIRSTKLEDSAMYFCASRGIREESNQPQHFGDGTRLSIL.

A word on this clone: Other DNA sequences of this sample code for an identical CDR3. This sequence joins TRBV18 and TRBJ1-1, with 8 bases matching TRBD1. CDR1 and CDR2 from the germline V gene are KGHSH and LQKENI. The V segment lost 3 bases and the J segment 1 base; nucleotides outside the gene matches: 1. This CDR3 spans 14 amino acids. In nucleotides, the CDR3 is TGTGCCAGCTCACCCGGGACAGGGAACACTGAAGCTTTCTTT. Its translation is CASSPGTGNTEAFF.

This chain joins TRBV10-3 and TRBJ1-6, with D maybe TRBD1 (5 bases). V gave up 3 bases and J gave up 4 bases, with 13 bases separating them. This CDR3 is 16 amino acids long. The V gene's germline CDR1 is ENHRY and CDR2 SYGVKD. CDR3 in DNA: TGTGCCATCAGTGATATTACAGGCCTATATAATTCACCCCTCCACTTT. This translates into CAISDITGLYNSPLHF.

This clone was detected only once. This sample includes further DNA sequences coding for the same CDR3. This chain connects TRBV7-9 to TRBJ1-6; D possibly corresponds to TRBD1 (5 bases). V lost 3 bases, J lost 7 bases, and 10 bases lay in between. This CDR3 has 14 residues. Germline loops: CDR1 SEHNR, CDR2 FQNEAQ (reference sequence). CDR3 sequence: CASSLGGRNSPLHF. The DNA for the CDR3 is TGTGCCAGCAGCTTGGGGGGACGCAATTCACCCCTCCACTTT.

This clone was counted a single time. For the CDR3, the DNA is TGTGCCAGCAGCCACGACAGGGCTTACACCATATATTTT. Its protein product is CASSHDRAYTIYF. The V call is TRBV7-9, the J call TRBJ1-3; 7 bases align to TRBD1. The CDR3 consists of 13 residues. CDR1 is SEHNR, CDR2 FQNEAQ, per germline (reference sequence). V dropped 5 bases and J dropped 8; count of bases not matched to a gene: 6.

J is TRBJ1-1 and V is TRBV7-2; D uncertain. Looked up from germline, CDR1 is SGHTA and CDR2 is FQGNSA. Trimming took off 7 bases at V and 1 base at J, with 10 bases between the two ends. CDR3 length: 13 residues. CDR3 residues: CASTYRRNTEAFF. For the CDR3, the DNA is TGTGCCAGCACCTACAGAAGGAACACTGAAGCTTTCTTT.

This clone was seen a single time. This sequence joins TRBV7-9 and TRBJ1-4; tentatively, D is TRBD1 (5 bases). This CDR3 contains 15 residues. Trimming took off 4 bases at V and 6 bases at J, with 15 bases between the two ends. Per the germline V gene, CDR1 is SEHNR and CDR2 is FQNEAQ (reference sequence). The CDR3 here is CASSSTSGGYEKLFF. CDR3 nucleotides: TGTGCCAGCAGCTCAACCTCCGGGGGTTATGAAAAACTGTTTTTT. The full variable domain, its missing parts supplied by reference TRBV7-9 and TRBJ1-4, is DTGVSQNPRHKITKRGQNVTFRCDPISEHNRLYWYRQTLGQGPEFLTYFQNEAQLEKSRLLSDRFSAERPKGSFSTLEIQRTEQGDSAMYLCASSSTSGGYEKLFFGSGTQLSVL.

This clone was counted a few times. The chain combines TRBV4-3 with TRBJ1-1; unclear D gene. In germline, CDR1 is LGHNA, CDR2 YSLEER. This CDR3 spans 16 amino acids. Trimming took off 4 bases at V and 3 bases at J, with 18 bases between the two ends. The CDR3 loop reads CASSLRAYGSDTEAFF. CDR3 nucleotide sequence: TGCGCCAGCAGCCTTAGAGCATACGGGTCGGACACTGAAGCTTTCTTT.

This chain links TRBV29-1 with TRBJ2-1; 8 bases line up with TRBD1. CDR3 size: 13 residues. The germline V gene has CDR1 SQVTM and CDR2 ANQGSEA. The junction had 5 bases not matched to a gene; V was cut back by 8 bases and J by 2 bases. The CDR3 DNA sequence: TGCAGCTCAGGGGGCAGTGCCTACAATGAGCAGTTCTTC. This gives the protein CSSGGSAYNEQFF.

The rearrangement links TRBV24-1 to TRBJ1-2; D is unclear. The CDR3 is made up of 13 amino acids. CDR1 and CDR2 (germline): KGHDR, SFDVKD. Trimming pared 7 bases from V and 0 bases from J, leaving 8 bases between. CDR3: CATSLSSNYGYTF. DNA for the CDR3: TGTGCCACCAGCCTGTCTTCTAACTATGGCTACACCTTC.

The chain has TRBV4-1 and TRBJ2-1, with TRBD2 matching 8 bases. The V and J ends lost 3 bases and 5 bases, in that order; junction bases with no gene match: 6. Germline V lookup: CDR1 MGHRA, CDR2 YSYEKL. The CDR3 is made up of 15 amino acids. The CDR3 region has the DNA TGCGCCAGCAGCCACGGGAGGGCGTATAACAATGAGCAGTTCTTC. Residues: CASSHGRAYNNEQFF.

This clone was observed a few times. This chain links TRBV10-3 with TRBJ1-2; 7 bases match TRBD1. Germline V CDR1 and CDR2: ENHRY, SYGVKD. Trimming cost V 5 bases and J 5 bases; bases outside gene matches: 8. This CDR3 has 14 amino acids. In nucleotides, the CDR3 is TGTGCCATCAGTCCAGACAGGGTGGGATATGGCTACACCTTC. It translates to CAISPDRVGYGYTF.

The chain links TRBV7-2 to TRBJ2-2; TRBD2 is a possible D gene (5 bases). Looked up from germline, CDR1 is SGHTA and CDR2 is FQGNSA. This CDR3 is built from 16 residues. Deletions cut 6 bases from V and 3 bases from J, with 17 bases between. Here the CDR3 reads CASSFGSPGYTGELFF. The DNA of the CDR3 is TGTGCCAGCAGTTTTGGATCTCCGGGGTACACCGGGGAGCTGTTTTTT.

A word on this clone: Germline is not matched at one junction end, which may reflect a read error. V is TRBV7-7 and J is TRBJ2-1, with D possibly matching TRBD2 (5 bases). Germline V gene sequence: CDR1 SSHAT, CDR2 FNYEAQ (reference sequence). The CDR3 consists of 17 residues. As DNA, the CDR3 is TGTGCTAGCAGCTTACAATTTGATGGGAGCTCCTACAATGAGCAGTTCTTC. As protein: CASSLQFDGSSYNEQFF.

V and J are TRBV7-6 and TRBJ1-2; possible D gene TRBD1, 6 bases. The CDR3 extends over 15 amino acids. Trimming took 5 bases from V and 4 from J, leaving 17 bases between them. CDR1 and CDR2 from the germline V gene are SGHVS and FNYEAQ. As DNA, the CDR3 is TGTGCCAGCAGCGCCCGGTTTCAGGGGATCTATGGCTACACCTTC. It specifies CASSARFQGIYGYTF.

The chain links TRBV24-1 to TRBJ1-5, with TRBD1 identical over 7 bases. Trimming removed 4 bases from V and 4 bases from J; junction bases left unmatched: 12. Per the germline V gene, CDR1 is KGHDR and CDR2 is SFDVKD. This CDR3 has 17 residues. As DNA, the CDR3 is TGTGCCACCAGTGACAATACCCCGGGACAGTATAATCAGCCCCAGCATTTT. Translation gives CATSDNTPGQYNQPQHF.

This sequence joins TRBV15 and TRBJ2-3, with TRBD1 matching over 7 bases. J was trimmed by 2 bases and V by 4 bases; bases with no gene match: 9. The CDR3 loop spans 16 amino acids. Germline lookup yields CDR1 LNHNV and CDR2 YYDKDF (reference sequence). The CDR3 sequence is CATSTQTGPTTDTQYF. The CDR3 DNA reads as TGTGCCACCAGCACCCAGACAGGGCCTACCACAGATACGCAGTATTTT.

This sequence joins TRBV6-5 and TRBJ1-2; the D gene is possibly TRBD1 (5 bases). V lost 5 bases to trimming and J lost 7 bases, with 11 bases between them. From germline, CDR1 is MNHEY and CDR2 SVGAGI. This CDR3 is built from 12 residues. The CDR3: CASSRGTIGYTF. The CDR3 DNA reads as TGTGCCAGCAGTCGGGGGACTATTGGCTACACCTTC.

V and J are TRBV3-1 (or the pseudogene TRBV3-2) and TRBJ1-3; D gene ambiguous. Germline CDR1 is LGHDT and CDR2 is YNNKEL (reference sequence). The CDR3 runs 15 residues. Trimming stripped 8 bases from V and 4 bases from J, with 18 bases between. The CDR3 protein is CASRALSLRGNTIYF. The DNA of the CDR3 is TGTGCCAGCCGAGCCTTGTCTCTGAGAGGAAACACCATATATTTT.

This CDR3 is CASSLGVSGSSYNSPLHF. In DNA, the CDR3 is TGTGCCAGCAGCTTAGGGGTCAGCGGAAGCTCCTATAATTCACCCCTCCACTTT. The chain is built from TRBV13 and TRBJ1-6; no clear D. Trimming took off 0 bases at V and 0 bases at J, with 12 bases between the two ends. CDR1 is PRHDT, CDR2 FYEKMQ, per germline (reference sequence). The CDR3 is made up of 18 amino acids.

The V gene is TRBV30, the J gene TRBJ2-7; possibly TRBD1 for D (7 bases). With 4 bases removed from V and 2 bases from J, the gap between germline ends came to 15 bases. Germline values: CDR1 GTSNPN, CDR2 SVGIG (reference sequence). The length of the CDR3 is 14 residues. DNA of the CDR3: TGTGCCTGGACCCGCCAGGGGGGAACCTACGAGCAGTACTTC. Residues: CAWTRQGGTYEQYF.